These 26 T cell receptor beta chains were sequenced from one sample in a study. TCRdb fed the RT-PCR reads into MiXCR, producing one record per CDR3 protein. The profile shows hundreds of thousands of distinct CDR3 sequences, 14% of them singletons. The sample consisted of memory CD4+ T cells from blood. These receptors all stem from a female donor in good health, serving as a healthy control.

For this clonotype: The conserved closing phenylalanine or tryptophan is absent in this CDR3, likely reflecting a read error. The chain employs TRBV20-1 and TRBJ2-7; no definite D call. The V and J ends lost 6 bases and 4 bases respectively, with 16 bases between them. This CDR3 comprises 13 residues. Per the germline V gene, CDR1 is DFQATT and CDR2 is SNEGSKA (reference sequence). The CDR3 DNA reads TGCAGTGCCGGTAGGTCTGGTATATACGAGCAGTACCTC. Translation gives CSAGRSGIYEQYL.

Many counts were recorded for this clonotype. The rearrangement joins TRBV12-3 or TRBV12-4 to TRBJ1-2; D might be TRBD1 (5 bases). V lost 10 bases and J lost 6, with 15 bases in between. CDR3 length: 12 residues. CDR3 sequence: CATERGMDGYTF. Written as DNA, the CDR3 is TGTGCCACCGAGAGGGGAATGGATGGCTACACCTTC.

In this sample, this clonotype turned up many times. The chain joins TRBV12-3 or TRBV12-4 to TRBJ2-4; D tentatively reads TRBD1 or TRBD2 (5 bases each). V was pared by 2 bases and J by 10 bases, with 12 bases between. The CDR3 totals 13 residues. Here the CDR3 reads CASSLIEGSIQYF. CDR3 coding DNA: TGTGCCAGCAGTTTAATCGAGGGGTCGATTCAGTACTTC.

This chain joins TRBV27 and TRBJ2-7; 7 bases match TRBD2. Looked up from germline, CDR1 is MNHEY and CDR2 is SMNVEV (reference sequence). The CDR3 loop spans 16 amino acids. The junction had 7 bases not matched to a gene; V was cut back by 0 bases and J by 2 bases. Written as DNA, the CDR3 is TGTGCCAGCAGTTTATCGTGGGAGGGGAAGACCTACGAGCAGTACTTC. Amino acids: CASSLSWEGKTYEQYF.

V is TRBV18 and J is TRBJ1-1; weak D call: TRBD1 (5 bases). V lost 5 bases and J 1 base, leaving 11 bases between the germline ends. The CDR3 is made up of 14 amino acids. Per germline, CDR1 KGHSH and CDR2 LQKENI. The CDR3 region is CASSMGTENTEAFF. CDR3 nucleotides: TGTGCCAGCTCAATGGGGACGGAGAACACTGAAGCTTTCTTT.

Only a few counts were recorded for this clonotype. The chain has TRBV7-8 and TRBJ1-2; the match to TRBD1 covers 9 bases. This CDR3 is 13 amino acids long. V was pared by 6 bases and J by 7 bases, with 6 bases of the junction left unmatched. Germline V CDR1 and CDR2: SGHVS, FQNEAQ. The CDR3 coding sequence is TGTGCCAGCAGTAGGGACAGGGTTCTTGGCTACACCTTC. Encoded protein: CASSRDRVLGYTF.

This rearrangement joins TRBV20-1 to TRBJ1-2; the match to TRBD1 covers 7 bases. V gave up 0 bases and J gave up 1 base; unmatched junction bases: 8. Germline V gives CDR1 DFQATT, CDR2 SNEGSKA (reference sequence). There are 16 residues in the CDR3. CDR3 residues: CSARDRVAGGNYGYTF. The CDR3 DNA sequence: TGCAGTGCTAGAGATAGGGTGGCAGGGGGTAACTATGGCTACACCTTC.

This chain connects TRBV28 to TRBJ1-5; unclear D gene. Germline CDR1 and CDR2: MDHEN and SYDVKM. Trimming cost V 6 bases and J 6 bases, with 18 bases left between them. The CDR3 totals 15 residues. The CDR3 DNA is TGTGCCAGCAGCTCCCTCGGGGAGGGAGGTCAGCCCCAGCATTTT. This gives the protein CASSSLGEGGQPQHF.

There are many counts of this clonotype. The chain recombines TRBV4-1 with TRBJ2-3, with TRBD2 identical over 10 bases. The V gene end was trimmed by 4 bases and the J gene end by 5 bases; junction bases not matched to a gene: 12. Looked up from germline, CDR1 is MGHRA and CDR2 is YSYEKL. The CDR3 is 17 residues long. CDR3 protein: CASSPSRSGRAEDTQYF. CDR3 bases: TGCGCCAGCAGCCCTTCCCGGAGCGGGAGGGCCGAAGATACGCAGTATTTT.

There are many counts of this clonotype. V gene TRBV20-1 combines with J gene TRBJ1-5; D perhaps matches TRBD1 (5 bases). This CDR3 has 18 residues. CDR1 and CDR2 (germline): DFQATT, SNEGSKA (reference sequence). Deletions cut 1 base from V and 1 base from J, with 20 bases between. The CDR3 coding sequence is TGCAGTGCTAGAGCCCCTGGGGCAGGTATAGGAAGCAATCAGCCCCAGCATTTT. It specifies CSARAPGAGIGSNQPQHF.

This rearrangement joins TRBV7-9 to TRBJ2-7; perhaps TRBD1 as D (6 bases). The ends were cut back, 1 base at V and 5 bases at J, with 12 bases in the middle. The CDR3 sequence is 14 residues long. The germline V gene encodes CDR1 SEHNR and CDR2 FQNEAQ (reference sequence). The CDR3 protein is CASSLGGPPDEQYF. In nucleotides, the CDR3 is TGTGCCAGCAGCTTAGGGGGGCCCCCGGACGAGCAGTACTTC.

This clonotype was seen more than once but under ten times. The chain employs TRBV20-1 and TRBJ2-1, with D unresolved. Between the trimmed V and J ends, which lost 6 bases and 6 bases, there was a span of 18 bases. The CDR3 runs to 14 residues. In germline, CDR1 is DFQATT, CDR2 SNEGSKA (reference sequence). CDR3 sequence: CSAARTSGINEQFF. For the CDR3, the DNA is TGCAGTGCCGCACGGACGTCCGGTATCAATGAGCAGTTCTTC.

In this sample, this clonotype turned up a few times. The V call is TRBV4-1, the J call TRBJ2-2, with D unresolved. This CDR3 has 14 residues. V lost 1 base and J lost 6, with 9 bases in between. Germline lookup yields CDR1 MGHRA and CDR2 YSYEKL. CDR3 nucleotide sequence: TGCGCCAGCAGCCAAGCTACGGATTCCGGGGAGCTGTTTTTT. Protein: CASSQATDSGELFF.

Worth noting for this clonotype: The CDR3 end shows no conserved phenylalanine or tryptophan, and so a read error is likely. The chain uses TRBV6-2 or TRBV6-3 and TRBJ2-7; 14 bases align to TRBD2. Germline values: CDR1 MNHEY, CDR2 SVGEGT. The CDR3 is 17 residues long. Germline trimming cut 4 bases from V and 7 bases from J; bases unmatched to any gene: 12. The CDR3 region is CASSSGLAGVRGEEQYY. In DNA form, the CDR3 reads TGTGCCAGCAGTTCGGGACTAGCGGGAGTTCGGGGTGAAGAGCAGTACTAC.

This clonotype was detected ten times or more. This chain joins TRBV5-5 and TRBJ1-1; the match to TRBD1 covers 7 bases. J lost 4 bases, V lost 0 bases, and 3 bases had no gene match. Germline lookup yields CDR1 SGHKS and CDR2 YYEKEE (reference sequence). The CDR3 runs to 14 residues. As DNA, the CDR3 is TGTGCCAGCAGCTTGGCAGGGGGGAGCACTGAAGCTTTCTTT. Its protein is CASSLAGGSTEAFF.

This clonotype has a handful of counts. V is TRBV5-5 and J is TRBJ1-5; D is unresolved. Germline loops: CDR1 SGHKS, CDR2 YYEKEE (reference sequence). The CDR3 sequence is 15 residues long. V lost 0 bases, J lost 4 bases, and 11 bases lay in between. The CDR3 loop reads CASSLVGLGNQPQHF. The CDR3 bases are TGTGCCAGCAGCTTGGTCGGGTTGGGAAATCAGCCCCAGCATTTT.

A word on this clonotype: Being one base from a much bigger clone, this may be a read error. The chain couples TRBV12-3 or TRBV12-4 to TRBJ2-2; TRBD2 is a possible D gene (6 bases). The ends were cut back, 9 bases at V and 0 bases at J, with 11 bases in the middle. The CDR3 covers 14 residues. For the CDR3, the DNA is TGTGCCAGTAAACAGCGGGCGAACACCGGGGAGCTGTTTTTT. Its protein product is CASKQRANTGELFF.

The CDR3 nucleotides read TGTGCCAGCAGTTACTCCCAGGGGGCGGCGAGCACTGAAGCTTTCTTT. Protein: CASSYSQGAASTEAFF. The chain combines TRBV6-5 with TRBJ1-1; 8 nucleotides align to TRBD1. Germline V gives CDR1 MNHEY, CDR2 SVGAGI. J gave up 4 bases and V 0 bases, and 7 bases lay outside the gene matches. This CDR3 region has 16 residues.

The V call is TRBV5-1, the J call TRBJ2-1; 14 bases are shared with TRBD2. V dropped 4 bases and J dropped 13; count of bases not matched to a gene: 13. The germline V gene encodes CDR1 SGHRS and CDR2 YFSETQ. The CDR3 totals 16 residues. The CDR3 nucleotides are TGCGCCAGCAGCCCCACCGGGACTAGCGGGGGATTTCAACAGTTCTTC. Encoded protein: CASSPTGTSGGFQQFF.

The CDR3, as DNA: TGTGCCAGCAGCTTAGGCGTTATGAATGGCTACACCTTC. It specifies CASSLGVMNGYTF. The chain uses TRBV11-2 and TRBJ1-2; no definite D call. Trimming removed 1 base from V and 6 bases from J, with 9 bases in between. Germline lookup yields CDR1 SGHAT and CDR2 FQNNGV. CDR3 length equals 13 residues.

The chain recombines TRBV28 with TRBJ2-7; maybe TRBD2 (6 bases). Trimming took 8 bases from V and 3 from J, leaving 17 bases between them. Germline values: CDR1 MDHEN, CDR2 SYDVKM. The CDR3 has 14 amino acids. The CDR3 nucleotides read TGTGCCAGCTACTCCGGGAGACTAGTCTACGAGCAGTACTTC. It specifies CASYSGRLVYEQYF.

This clonotype has a count of ten or more. The V call is TRBV29-1, the J call TRBJ1-2; D remains ambiguous. Germline-derived CDR1 and CDR2 are SQVTM and ANQGSEA. V shed 4 bases and J shed 8 bases, with 11 bases lying between them. The CDR3 covers 11 residues. DNA of the CDR3: TGCAGCGTTGCGGAGGTTGACGGCTACACCTTC. Translation gives CSVAEVDGYTF.

This clonotype was counted between two and nine times. This rearrangement joins TRBV3-1 to TRBJ1-5; D may be TRBD1 (5 bases). Germline V CDR1 and CDR2: LGHDT, YNNKEL (reference sequence). V lost 4 bases, J lost 5 bases, and 12 bases lay in between. The CDR3 is 14 residues long. This CDR3 is CASSRGRAHQPQHF. CDR3 DNA sequence: TGTGCCAGCAGCCGCGGCAGGGCCCATCAGCCCCAGCATTTT. The whole variable domain, remainder taken from reference TRBV3-1 and TRBJ1-5, is DTAVSQTPKYLVTQMGNDKSIKCEQNLGHDTMYWYKQDSKKFLKIMFSYNNKELIINETVPNRFSPKSPDKAHLNLHINSLELGDSAVYFCASSRGRAHQPQHFGDGTRLSIL.

The chain couples TRBV14 to TRBJ1-2; D is unclear. Trimming stripped 0 bases from V and 2 bases from J, with 10 bases between. The germline V gene has CDR1 SGHDN and CDR2 FVKESK. The CDR3 runs to 15 residues. The DNA of the CDR3 is TGTGCCAGCAGCCAAGATGGGCGAGGGAACTATGGCTACACCTTC. It is translated as CASSQDGRGNYGYTF.

With regard to this clonotype: This could be a read error, since a much larger clone is one nucleotide away. The chain recombines TRBV12-3 or TRBV12-4 with TRBJ2-1; unclear D gene. Between the trimmed V and J ends, which lost 5 bases and 2 bases, there was a span of 19 bases. This CDR3 has 17 amino acids. In DNA form, the CDR3 reads TGTGCCAGCAGTGCCCCAGTAGGGCGGTCCCCCTACAATGAGCAGTTCTTC. Encoded protein: CASSAPVGRSPYNEQFF.

This clonotype was counted between two and nine times. This chain joins TRBV5-6 and TRBJ2-1; D uncertain. Germline CDR1 SGHDT, CDR2 YYEEEE. Trimming left V 4 bases short and J 7 bases short, with 9 bases between. This CDR3 is 12 amino acids long. CDR3 sequence reads: CASSHTINEQFF. The CDR3 nucleotides read TGTGCCAGCAGCCACACTATTAATGAGCAGTTCTTC.